Only a few counts were recorded for the clone carrying this TCR beta chain. Isolated RNA was reverse transcribed in full, so expressed TCRB transcripts were sequenced. Data came from immunoSEQ multiplex PCR; TCRdb stores just in-frame clones and leaves some out. The sample has about 360,000 clones, around 13% seen once. Using CD45RO/CCR7/CD25/CD127/CD95/CD27, CD4+ naive, central memory, regulatory and stem cell-like memory cells were sorted. These data are taken from a study of beta chain features in type 1 diabetes. Trimming took off 3 bases at V and 0 bases at J, with 12 bases between the two ends. CDR1 is MDHEN and CDR2 is SYDVKM in the germline V gene. The CDR3 is made up of 17 amino acids.

Sequenced: naive CD4+ T cells from blood. This clonotype was obtained from a man between 18 and 29 years old in good health. This chain joins TRBV28 and TRBJ2-6, with a tentative D call TRBD1 (6 bases). The CDR3 here is CASSFQDRSSGANVLTF. CDR3 coding DNA: TGTGCCAGCAGTTTCCAGGACAGATCCTCTGGGGCCAACGTCCTGACTTTC.